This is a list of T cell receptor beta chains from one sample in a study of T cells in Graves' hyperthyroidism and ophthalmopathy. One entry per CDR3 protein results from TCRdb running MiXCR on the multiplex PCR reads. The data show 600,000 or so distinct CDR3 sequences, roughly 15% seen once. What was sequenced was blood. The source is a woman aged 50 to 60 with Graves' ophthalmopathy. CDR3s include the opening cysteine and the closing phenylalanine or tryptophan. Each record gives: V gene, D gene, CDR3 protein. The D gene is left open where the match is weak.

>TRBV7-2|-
CASSLVQRNPPKNIQYF
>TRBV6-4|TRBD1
CASSDWDSLTHSGNTIYF
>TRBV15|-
CATSSPGARFSNQPQHF
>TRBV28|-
CASSLFPREAGNTIYF
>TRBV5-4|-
CASSLFRTGNNSPLHF
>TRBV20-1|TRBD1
CSARDGQGRLEQYF
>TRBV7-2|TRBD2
CASSQTGGPYEQYF
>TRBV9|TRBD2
CASSVVGSGSGPDTQYF
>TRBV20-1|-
CSARRALSYNEQFF
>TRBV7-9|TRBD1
CASSSRGQGLTTNEKLFF
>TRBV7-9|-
CASSLELLGYTF
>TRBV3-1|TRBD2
CASSLDSGLEFF
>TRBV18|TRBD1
CASSLGQGNSETQYF
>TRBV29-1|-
CSVERALNTEAFF
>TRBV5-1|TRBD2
CASSVSSGGYTDTQYF
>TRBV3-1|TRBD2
CASTVSIAGGVRETQYF
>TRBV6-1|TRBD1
CASRENRGRVTDTQYF
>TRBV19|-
CTSSPYRLEAFF
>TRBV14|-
CASSQDQISSTDTQYF
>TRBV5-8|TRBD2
CAIGGTSGRYEQYF
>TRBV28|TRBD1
CASRTTGTGSYNEQFF
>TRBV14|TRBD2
CASSLLGGRPNTGELFF
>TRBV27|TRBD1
CASSLSQGVYGYTF
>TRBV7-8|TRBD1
CASSPGQSFVTNEKLFF
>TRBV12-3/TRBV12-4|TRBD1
CASRGQETSGTNVLTF
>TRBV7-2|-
CASSLAQGMVQETQYF
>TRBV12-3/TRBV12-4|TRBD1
CASRDAQGAISHWDEQFF
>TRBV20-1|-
CSAKTLYQGYNEQFF
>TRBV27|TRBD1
CASSLSRVRTGAYEQYF
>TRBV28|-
CASRGRGQSSYEQYF
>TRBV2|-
CASIVGGAADTQYF
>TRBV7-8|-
CASSSIGGLNTEAFF
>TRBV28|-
CASSLPGRISTDTQYF
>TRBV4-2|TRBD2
CASSQRHLAGGPGNEQFF
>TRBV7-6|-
CASSLQGSGNTIYF
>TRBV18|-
CASSRGFCTEAFF
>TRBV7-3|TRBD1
CASSLIAGQGIYEQYF
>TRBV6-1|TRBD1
CASRAGQGGRNEQFF
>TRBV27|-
CASRSWTANQPQHF
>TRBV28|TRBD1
CASSPPGTAGNYGYTF
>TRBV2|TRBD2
CASSQMRSGSAEQFF
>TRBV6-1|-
CASSNPLLYGYTF
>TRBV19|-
CASNLGRVNTEAFF
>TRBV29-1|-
CSVEWANTDTQYF
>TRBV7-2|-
CASSSGPGLLGYTF
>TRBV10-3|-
CASKGGIGAGEPFF
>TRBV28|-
CASSLMGEQYF
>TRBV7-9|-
CASSSLVKPPQETQYF
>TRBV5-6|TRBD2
CASSLVREGLRELFF
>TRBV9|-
CASRASTGELFF
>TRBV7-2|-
CASSVTRATDTQYF
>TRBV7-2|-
CASSSMGFEAFF
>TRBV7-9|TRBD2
CASIETSGKNNEQFF
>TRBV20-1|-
CSARDRLWGNGEGNTEAFF